This T cell receptor (beta chain) is drawn from a study of OX40 agonist ivuxolimab in advanced cancers. Study-wide context: Around 40% of patients had received prior checkpoint inhibitor therapy.

The CDR3 totals 16 residues. Germline assignment: CDR1 MNHNY and CDR2 SVGAGI (reference sequence). The J segment lost 7 bases and the V segment lost 2 bases, leaving 13 bases of the junction unmatched. The table came from immunoSEQ multiplex PCR; TCRdb's copy has only in-frame clones and leaves some out. The table includes around 82,000 clones, 70% to 90% detected once. The clonotype was recovered from an adult with an advanced solid tumor such as melanoma, head and neck, liver or kidney cancer. The sample in question was CD4+ or CD8+ T cells sorted from blood, obtained in a trial of the OX40 agonist ivuxolimab. The chain links TRBV6-6 to TRBJ1-2, with 7 bases matching TRBD1. The CDR3 is CASSYGTDRALRGYTF. The CDR3 nucleotides are TGTGCCAGCAGTTACGGTACAGACAGGGCACTACGTGGCTACACCTTC.